This T cell receptor beta chain was recovered during a study of shared clonotypes between healthy human individuals. Study outcomes and limitations: Few donors restricted represented genetic and exposure-history diversity.

Every subset's genomic DNA went evenly onto several immunoSEQ plates. It was around 0.3 ug DNA, about 33,000 T cell genomes, that went into each replicate PCR of unsorted PBMC. Using immunoSEQ multiplex PCR, the repertoire was profiled, and TCRdb retains in-frame clones only, with some absent. This sample has about 470,000 clones; around 79% occur once, and the top ten carry about 12%. A note on this clone: The antigen is undetermined.

Among the donors, all were Caucasian adults who lived in Nashville, Tennessee. V shed 4 bases and J 4 bases; nucleotides not matched to a gene: 6. Germline CDR1 is SGHRS and CDR2 is YFSETQ. The CDR3 consists of 14 residues. This chain joins TRBV5-1 and TRBJ2-5, with 8 bases lining up with TRBD2. The origin of this receptor is a woman in her thirties or forties in good health. Some clones in this sample may be carry-over from other donors' samples. Input material: PBMCs. This chain's CDR3 is CASSVSAGAETQYF. The DNA for the CDR3 is TGCGCCAGCAGCGTTTCAGCGGGAGCAGAGACCCAGTACTTC.